What follows are 30 T cell receptor beta chains derived from one specimen sequenced in a study of T cell changes during pregnancy in multiple sclerosis. Data came from immunoSEQ multiplex PCR; TCRdb stores just in-frame clones and leaves some out. Of about 38,000 clones listed, about 93% are singletons. Specimen: CD4+ T cells from peripheral blood mononuclear cells, collected in the third trimester of pregnancy. The receptors were sampled from a female donor in good health, enrolled as a control in a pregnancy study.

Note on this clone: At the DNA level, this CDR3 is encoded by other sequences in the same sample as well. The rearrangement joins TRBV6-5 to TRBJ2-3; D is perhaps TRBD1 (5 bases). V gave up 0 bases and J gave up 3 bases, with 10 bases separating them. The length of the CDR3 is 15 residues. CDR1 is MNHEY, CDR2 SVGAGI, per germline. Here the CDR3 reads CASSYSGQGTDTQYF. The CDR3 DNA follows: TGTGCCAGCAGTTACTCTGGCCAGGGAACAGATACGCAGTATTTT.

This clone was detected only a few times. The gene calls are TRBV28 and TRBJ1-5; D unclear. Trimming left V 5 bases short and J 0 bases short, with 2 bases between. Germline assignment: CDR1 MDHEN and CDR2 SYDVKM. The CDR3 runs to 12 residues. The CDR3 DNA follows: TGTGCCAGCAGTCGTAGCAATCAGCCCCAGCATTTT. It is translated as CASSRSNQPQHF.

DNA of the CDR3: TGTGCCAGCAGTTCAGGACAGGTGTACGAGCAGTACTTC. Translating gives CASSSGQVYEQYF. V is TRBV28 and J is TRBJ2-7; 7 bases match TRBD1. The ends lost 4 bases at V and 4 bases at J; junction bases unmatched: 4. Germline V lookup: CDR1 MDHEN, CDR2 SYDVKM. CDR3 size: 13 residues. Complete variable domain (other parts from reference TRBV28 and TRBJ2-7): DVKVTQSSRYLVKRTGEKVFLECVQDMDHENMFWYRQDPGLGLRLIYFSYDVKMKEKGDIPEGYSVSREKKERFSLILESASTNQTSMYLCASSSGQVYEQYFGPGTRLTVT.

Here the CDR3 reads CASSRGQINEQFF. CDR3 DNA sequence: TGTGCCAGCAGCAGGGGACAGATCAATGAGCAGTTCTTC. The rearrangement joins TRBV11-3 to TRBJ2-1; 7 bases are a match to TRBD1. The germline CDR1 and CDR2 sequences are SGHNT and YENEEA. The CDR3 spans 13 residues. Losses at the gene ends were 5 bases for V and 6 bases for J; bases not matched to a gene: 4.

This clone was recorded only once. The chain links TRBV6-5 to TRBJ1-3; D gene unclear. The CDR3 length is 16 residues. Germline CDR1 is MNHEY and CDR2 is SVGAGI. V gave up 0 bases and J gave up 0 bases, with 9 bases separating them. CDR3 sequence: CASSYSSGSSGNTIYF. CDR3 in DNA: TGTGCCAGCAGTTACTCATCGGGGAGCTCTGGAAACACCATATATTTT.

V usage is TRBV28 and J usage is TRBJ2-7, with D perhaps TRBD2 (6 bases). V shed 6 bases and J shed 3 bases, with 15 bases lying between them. This CDR3 is 14 amino acids long. CDR1 MDHEN and CDR2 SYDVKM come from the germline V gene. The CDR3 nucleotides read TGTGCCAGCAGCCGGGGGACCCCGATCTACGAGCAGTACTTC. Its translation is CASSRGTPIYEQYF.

The chain carries TRBV2 and TRBJ2-5; the D gene is possibly TRBD2 (6 bases). CDR1 SNHLY and CDR2 FYNNEI come from the germline V gene. CDR3 size: 14 residues. V was trimmed by 5 bases and J by 7 bases, leaving 17 bases between them. CDR3 nucleotide sequence: TGTGCCAGCAGTAGGGACTTCCTGACGGGGACCCAGTACTTC. This sequence encodes CASSRDFLTGTQYF.

J is TRBJ1-3 and V is TRBV2; possible D gene TRBD1, 6 bases. Germline V gene lookup returns CDR1 SNHLY and CDR2 FYNNEI. V gave up 3 bases and J gave up 0 bases, with 21 bases separating them. The CDR3 has 19 amino acids. CDR3 sequence (DNA): TGTGCCAGCAGTGATGAGTTATGGGAGGGGGAAAGCTCTGGAAACACCATATATTTT. This encodes CASSDELWEGESSGNTIYF.

V is TRBV5-1 and J is TRBJ2-3; TRBD1 aligns across 9 bases. This CDR3 has 16 residues. The V and J ends lost 1 base and 4 bases, in that order; junction bases with no gene match: 7. CDR1 is SGHRS, CDR2 YFSETQ, per germline. CDR3 protein: CASSLTGTGIADTQYF. CDR3 coding DNA: TGCGCCAGCAGCTTGACCGGGACAGGGATCGCAGATACGCAGTATTTT.

V and J are TRBV6-1 and TRBJ2-5; TRBD2 matches 12 bases. The CDR3 totals 15 residues. Germline V gene lookup returns CDR1 MNHNS and CDR2 SASEGT. The V and J ends lost 2 bases and 4 bases, in that order; junction bases with no gene match: 2. In nucleotides, the CDR3 is TGTGCCAGCAGTGAACTAGCGGGGGGGCCAGAGACCCAGTACTTC. Translation gives CASSELAGGPETQYF.

The chain joins TRBV18 to TRBJ2-1; 11 bases match TRBD2. CDR1 KGHSH and CDR2 LQKENI come from the germline V gene. The CDR3 is 17 amino acids. V shed 0 bases, J shed 0 bases, and the junction held 1 base outside the gene matches. The CDR3 nucleotides are TGTGCCAGCTCACCACCGACTAGCGGGACCTCCTACAATGAGCAGTTCTTC. This sequence encodes CASSPPTSGTSYNEQFF.

The gene calls are TRBV6-1 and TRBJ1-5; D gene unclear. This CDR3 has 13 residues. V lost 10 bases to trimming and J lost 0 bases, with 10 bases between them. Germline lookup yields CDR1 MNHNS and CDR2 SASEGT. This CDR3 reads CAIQPPSNQPQHF. The CDR3 bases are TGTGCCATACAGCCCCCTAGCAATCAGCCCCAGCATTTT.

The chain carries TRBV4-2 and TRBJ1-1; TRBD1 agrees at 9 bases. This CDR3 has 15 residues. The germline CDR1 and CDR2 sequences are LGHNA and YNFKEQ. V lost 3 bases, J lost 2 bases, and 4 bases stayed unmatched. The CDR3 sequence is CASSQGQGGNTEAFF. CDR3 DNA sequence: TGTGCCAGCAGCCAGGGACAGGGAGGAAACACTGAAGCTTTCTTT.

This chain's CDR3 is CASSPTGDTDTQYF. The CDR3 coding sequence is TGCGCCAGCAGCCCGACAGGGGACACAGATACGCAGTATTTT. This rearrangement joins TRBV4-1 to TRBJ2-3, with 8 bases aligning to TRBD1. The CDR3 sequence is 14 residues long. The V gene's germline CDR1 is MGHRA and CDR2 YSYEKL. The V segment lost 4 bases and the J segment 2 bases; nucleotides outside the gene matches: 2.

The chain joins TRBV10-2 to TRBJ2-2; D is perhaps TRBD1 (6 bases). Germline values: CDR1 WSHSY, CDR2 SAAADI. There are 13 residues in the CDR3. Trimming took 7 bases from V and 4 from J, leaving 10 bases between them. CDR3 residues: CASKGQPTGELFF. Here the CDR3 DNA reads TGCGCCAGCAAAGGACAGCCCACCGGGGAGCTGTTTTTT.

The chain uses TRBV19 and TRBJ1-2; perhaps TRBD1 as D (5 bases). This CDR3 region has 14 residues. The germline V and J ends were trimmed by 2 bases and 8 bases, with 15 bases remaining between them. The V gene's germline CDR1 is LNHDA and CDR2 SQIVND (reference sequence). CDR3 sequence reads: CASSILGPTGGYTF. In DNA form, the CDR3 reads TGTGCCAGTAGTATACTGGGGCCTACTGGAGGCTACACCTTC. Variable domain in full (rest from reference TRBV19 and TRBJ1-2): DGGITQSPKYLFRKEGQNVTLSCEQNLNHDAMYWYRQDPGQGLRLIYYSQIVNDFQKGDIAEGYSVSREKKESFPLTVTSAQKNPTAFYLCASSILGPTGGYTFGSGTRLTVV.

J is TRBJ1-1 and V is TRBV6-6; TRBD1 matches 9 bases. V lost 6 bases and J lost 1; bases outside the gene matches: 3. From germline, CDR1 is MNHNY and CDR2 SVGAGI (reference sequence). The CDR3 contains 14 residues. The CDR3 loop is CASRWGQGNTEAFF. The CDR3 bases are TGTGCCAGCAGATGGGGACAGGGGAACACTGAAGCTTTCTTT.

This chain's CDR3 is CASSSRTQGTNYGYTF. CDR3 DNA sequence: TGCGCCAGCAGCTCCCGGACACAAGGGACTAACTATGGCTACACCTTC. The chain links TRBV5-1 to TRBJ1-2; tentative D call: TRBD1 (5 bases). The CDR3 is made up of 16 amino acids. CDR1 and CDR2 (germline): SGHRS, YFSETQ. The ends were cut back, 3 bases at V and 0 bases at J, with 15 bases in the middle.

The chain recombines TRBV7-2 with TRBJ1-1; 7 bases fit TRBD1. J lost 5 bases, V lost 1 base, and 7 bases had no gene match. Per the germline V gene, CDR1 is SGHTA and CDR2 is FQGNSA. The CDR3 totals 15 residues. The CDR3 DNA reads TGTGCCAGCAGCTTAGGCCTGACAGGGACAACTGAAGCTTTCTTT. Translation gives CASSLGLTGTTEAFF.

The chain links TRBV21-1 to TRBJ1-1; TRBD1 reflects the table's D call only, with no check against the DNA. TRBV21-1 is tagged as a pseudogene. The CDR3 runs 15 residues. The CDR3 DNA sequence: TGTGCCAGCAGCAAAGAGGGGGACAGGGGCACTGAAGCTTTCTTT. This codes for CASSKEGDRGTEAFF.

The chain is built from TRBV18 and TRBJ2-1; 8 bases agree with TRBD1. Trimming at V came to 2 bases and at J to 7 bases, leaving 1 base not matched to a gene. This CDR3 has 13 amino acids. From germline, CDR1 is KGHSH and CDR2 LQKENI. CDR3 DNA sequence: TGTGCCAGCTCACCAAGACAGGGGAATGAGCAGTTCTTC. Its protein product is CASSPRQGNEQFF.

This chain connects TRBV9 to TRBJ2-7; 9 bases are shared with TRBD1. Trimming removed 5 bases from V and 4 bases from J; junction bases left unmatched: 34. Germline V gene data show CDR1 as SGDLS and CDR2 as YYNGEE. The CDR3 sequence is 23 residues long. Here the CDR3 DNA reads TGTGCCAGCAGAGGCCCCGGGACAGGGTTTAACACATCAACACAGGGATCGAGATACGAGCAGTACTTC. It is translated as CASRGPGTGFNTSTQGSRYEQYF.

CDR3 region: CASSGGLLPGNTIYF. The CDR3 DNA is TGCGCCAGCAGCGGGGGGTTACTTCCAGGAAACACCATATATTTT. The chain combines TRBV5-1 with TRBJ1-3; TRBD1 is a possible D gene (5 bases). CDR1 and CDR2 from the germline V gene are SGHRS and YFSETQ. Trimming left V 4 bases short and J 4 bases short, with 15 bases between. CDR3 length equals 15 residues.

The chain employs TRBV7-8 and TRBJ1-4; D gene uncertain. The germline CDR1 and CDR2 sequences are SGHVS and FQNEAQ. This CDR3 contains 14 residues. V lost 5 bases and J 5 bases, leaving 12 bases between the germline ends. The CDR3 reads CASSQELNNEKLFF. Here the CDR3 DNA reads TGTGCCAGCAGCCAGGAACTGAACAATGAAAAACTGTTTTTT.

The genes are TRBV4-2 and TRBJ1-3; D not certain. The CDR3 consists of 15 residues. V lost 1 base and J 1 base, leaving 8 bases between the germline ends. Germline values: CDR1 LGHNA, CDR2 YNFKEQ. This CDR3 reads CASSQVGRSGNTIYF. The CDR3 nucleotides read TGTGCCAGCAGCCAAGTGGGCAGATCTGGAAACACCATATATTTT.

The V call is TRBV4-2, the J call TRBJ1-1; perhaps TRBD1 as D (6 bases). Germline-derived CDR1 and CDR2 are LGHNA and YNFKEQ. CDR3 length equals 14 residues. V dropped 5 bases and J dropped 1 base, with 11 bases sitting between them. The CDR3 region is CASSGRTENTEAFF. The CDR3 DNA sequence: TGTGCCAGCAGCGGGCGGACAGAGAACACTGAAGCTTTCTTT.

The CDR3 loop is CASSPNPYYEQYF. DNA of the CDR3: TGTGCCAGCTCACCTAACCCCTACTACGAGCAGTACTTC. The V gene is TRBV18, the J gene TRBJ2-7; the D is unclear. Deletions cut 3 bases from V and 3 bases from J, with 9 bases between. This CDR3 contains 13 residues. Germline values: CDR1 KGHSH, CDR2 LQKENI.

The chain combines TRBV28 with TRBJ1-1; 11 nucleotides line up with TRBD1. The germline CDR1 and CDR2 sequences are MDHEN and SYDVKM. After removal of 6 bases from V and 10 bases from J, the junction contained 4 bases not matched to a gene. This CDR3 region has 12 residues. The CDR3, as DNA: TGTGCCAGCAGAACGGGGACAGGGGGAGCTTTCTTT. Encoded protein: CASRTGTGGAFF.

The chain links TRBV5-1 to TRBJ1-4, with D perhaps matching TRBD1 (6 bases). With 0 bases removed from V and 8 bases from J, the gap between germline ends came to 11 bases. Germline CDR1 is SGHRS and CDR2 is YFSETQ. The CDR3 extends over 14 amino acids. CDR3 DNA sequence: TGCGCCAGCAGCTTGGACAGGGTAGACGAAAAACTGTTTTTT. It encodes CASSLDRVDEKLFF.

The chain links TRBV2 to TRBJ2-7; tentatively, D is TRBD2 (6 bases). Germline V lookup: CDR1 SNHLY, CDR2 FYNNEI. CDR3 size: 15 residues. V dropped 1 base and J dropped 0 bases, with 10 bases sitting between them. The CDR3 nucleotides read TGTGCCAGCAGTGAAGAACTGACTAGCTCCTACGAGCAGTACTTC. Its protein product is CASSEELTSSYEQYF.